This record covers a single TCR beta chain. This specimen comes from a study of blood T cell repertoires in COVID-19. Study summary: The study drew acute and convalescent COVID-19 samples from the United States, Italy and Spain. Sample material is recorded as cDNA or gDNA derived from T cells, B-cell-depleted T cells, or PBMCs.

Two negative PCRs, clearance, or symptom resolution were required of recovered Cohort 3 donors. Under the authors' procedure: From reference gene primer amplification, estimates of nucleated cell counts were derived. TCRdb keeps only in-frame clones here, not all; method: immunoSEQ multiplex PCR. The DNA gave D and trimming, while V, J and clone size come from that table. This table has fewer than 400,000 clones, 80% to 90% appearing once. The CDR3 is 15 amino acids. Between the trimmed V and J ends, which lost 0 bases and 5 bases, there was a span of 10 bases. The germline V gene has CDR1 LNHNV and CDR2 YYDKDF (reference sequence).

Sequenced input: PBMCs or T cells enriched from blood (not recorded which). The sequence derives from a woman in her 50s who had recovered from COVID-19. This chain joins TRBV15 and TRBJ1-4; D not resolved. The chain's CDR3 is CATSRDPVRNEKLFF. Here the CDR3 DNA reads TGTGCCACCAGCAGAGATCCGGTCAGGAATGAAAAACTGTTTTTT.